This T cell receptor (beta chain) was identified in a study of blood T cell repertoires in COVID-19. Study details: T cells, B-cell-depleted T cells, or PBMCs supplied cDNA or gDNA.

The CDR3 spans 16 residues. Per germline, CDR1 SGHTA and CDR2 FQGNSA. V was pared by 1 base and J by 4 bases, with 3 bases of the junction left unmatched. The data were produced by immunoSEQ multiplex PCR, yet TCRdb's version contains in-frame clones alone and is incomplete. The sample carries approximately 150,000 clones, roughly four fifths recorded once. Sequencing was carried out using peripheral blood. The chain uses TRBV7-2 and TRBJ2-1; 11 nucleotides agree with TRBD2. This TCR derives from an elderly woman with acute or convalescent COVID-19. DNA for the CDR3: TGTGCCAGCAGCTTAGACGGACTAGCGGGTTACAATGAGCAGTTCTTC. Protein product: CASSLDGLAGYNEQFF.